These 26 T cell receptor beta chains came from one sample sequenced in a study of T cell responses to AZD1222 COVID-19 vaccine. TCRdb's copy holds only in-frame clones and misses some; the assay was immunoSEQ multiplex PCR. The sample records tens of thousands of clones, approximately 79% being singletons. The source was peripheral blood, collected on day 0 of MenACWY control vaccination. The receptor set was obtained from an adult in good health.

The chain is built from TRBV6-5 and TRBJ1-1; D ambiguous. Germline CDR1 and CDR2: MNHEY and SVGAGI. V shed 5 bases and J shed 10 bases, with 14 bases lying between them. CDR3 length equals 12 residues. The CDR3 protein is CASSRPREVAFF. CDR3 DNA sequence: TGTGCCAGCAGTCGACCTCGGGAGGTAGCTTTCTTT.

The chain employs TRBV5-4 and TRBJ2-6; D is uncertain. Looked up from germline, CDR1 is SGHNT and CDR2 is YYREEE (reference sequence). V lost 5 bases and J 2 bases, leaving 11 bases between the germline ends. The CDR3 loop spans 15 amino acids. This chain's CDR3 is CASRFGGAGANVLTF. CDR3 coding DNA: TGTGCCAGCAGGTTCGGTGGCGCTGGGGCCAACGTCCTGACTTTC.

The chain joins TRBV5-4 to TRBJ1-1; 8 bases fit TRBD1. CDR1 is SGHNT and CDR2 is YYREEE in the germline V gene (reference sequence). J gave up 5 bases and V 0 bases, and 3 bases lay outside the gene matches. This CDR3 contains 14 residues. The CDR3 loop is CASSLVQGGTEAFF. DNA for the CDR3: TGTGCCAGCAGCTTGGTACAGGGGGGGACTGAAGCTTTCTTT.

The CDR3 DNA follows: TGTGCCACCAGTGATTGGACCATGGGACAGGGGATACTGTACTTC. Translation: CATSDWTMGQGILYF. The rearrangement uses TRBV24-1 and TRBJ2-7, with 10 bases lining up with TRBD1. V lost 2 bases, J lost 12 bases, and 12 bases stayed unmatched. Germline CDR1 and CDR2: KGHDR and SFDVKD. The CDR3 loop spans 15 amino acids.

CDR3 coding DNA: TGTGCCAGCAGAGGGGAGGGAAGTCAGCCCCAGCATTTT. This sequence encodes CASRGEGSQPQHF. This sequence joins TRBV2 and TRBJ1-5, with D possibly matching TRBD1 (5 bases). Germline V lookup: CDR1 SNHLY, CDR2 FYNNEI. With 6 bases removed from V and 6 bases from J, the gap between germline ends came to 12 bases. This CDR3 is 13 amino acids long.

The chain employs TRBV29-1 and TRBJ1-5; 8 bases line up with TRBD1. The CDR3 is 14 residues long. The ends lost 4 bases at V and 1 base at J; junction bases unmatched: 3. Germline V CDR1 and CDR2: SQVTM, ANQGSEA. Here the CDR3 reads CSVAGGISNQPQHF. CDR3 DNA sequence: TGCAGCGTTGCAGGGGGCATAAGCAATCAGCCCCAGCATTTT.

The chain links TRBV12-3 or TRBV12-4 to TRBJ1-4; D is undetermined. The ends were cut back, 6 bases at V and 5 bases at J, with 10 bases in the middle. This CDR3 comprises 13 residues. DNA for the CDR3: TGTGCCAGCAGACGTGACCGAAATGAAAAACTGTTTTTT. This translates into CASRRDRNEKLFF.

The chain is built from TRBV5-8 and TRBJ1-5; D call uncertain. The CDR3 spans 15 residues. The V end lost 5 bases, the J end lost 2 bases, and 14 bases lay between the germline ends. From germline, CDR1 is SGHTS and CDR2 YDEGEE. CDR3 nucleotide sequence: TGTGCCAGCAGTGGTGGGCTCTTAGGCAATCAGCCCCAGCATTTT. It is translated as CASSGGLLGNQPQHF.

The V gene is TRBV6-1, the J gene TRBJ1-6; D is undetermined. Trimming removed 2 bases from V and 5 bases from J, with 7 bases in between. Germline V gene lookup returns CDR1 MNHNS and CDR2 SASEGT. This CDR3 is 14 amino acids long. CDR3 DNA sequence: TGTGCCAGCAGTGAATTAGGAGATAATTCACCCCTCCACTTT. It translates to CASSELGDNSPLHF.

This sequence joins TRBV5-8 and TRBJ2-5, with D perhaps matching TRBD1 (5 bases). The V end was cut by 4 bases, the J end by 2 bases, with 18 bases between. Germline loops: CDR1 SGHTS, CDR2 YDEGEE. This CDR3 comprises 16 residues. In nucleotides, the CDR3 is TGTGCCAGCAGCCCCCGCGACAGACGAACTCAAGAGACCCAGTACTTC. This encodes CASSPRDRRTQETQYF. Using reference TRBV5-8 and TRBJ2-5 for the parts outside the CDR3, the full variable domain is EAGVTQSPTHLIKTRGQQATLRCSPISGHTSVYWYQQALGLGLQFLLWYDEGEERNRGNFPPRFSGRQFPNYSSELNVNALELEDSALYLCASSPRDRRTQETQYFGPGTRLLVL.

The gene calls are TRBV4-1 and TRBJ1-1; D gene uncertain. The CDR3 is 14 residues long. Trimming took 0 bases from V and 6 from J, leaving 11 bases between them. Germline CDR1 and CDR2: MGHRA and YSYEKL. The CDR3 nucleotides are TGCGCCAGCAGCCAAGATATTGTACGGCCTGAAGCTTTCTTT. Protein sequence: CASSQDIVRPEAFF.

The V and J genes are TRBV10-1 and TRBJ1-5; D perhaps matches TRBD1 (5 bases). Germline lookup yields CDR1 WNHNN and CDR2 SYGVQD (reference sequence). The CDR3 length is 14 residues. V dropped 8 bases and J dropped 4 bases, with 15 bases sitting between them. CDR3: CASRDGGKNQPQHF. CDR3 sequence (DNA): TGCGCCAGCCGGGACGGCGGGAAGAATCAGCCCCAGCATTTT.

CDR3 amino acids: CASRTRGGSSGNTIYF. The CDR3 bases are TGTGCCAGTAGGACCCGGGGGGGGAGCTCTGGAAACACCATATATTTT. The chain uses TRBV19 and TRBJ1-3, with TRBD1 as a possible D gene (5 bases). Germline CDR1 and CDR2: LNHDA and SQIVND (reference sequence). Between the trimmed V and J ends, which lost 6 bases and 0 bases, there was a span of 15 bases. The CDR3 loop spans 16 amino acids.

The chain has TRBV14 and TRBJ1-1; D unclear. Germline CDR1 reads SGHDN; CDR2 reads FVKESK. The ends were cut back, 8 bases at V and 2 bases at J, with 12 bases in the middle. The CDR3 runs 13 residues. The CDR3 sequence: CASSTIGNTEAFF. Written as DNA, the CDR3 is TGTGCCAGCTCGACGATAGGTAACACTGAAGCTTTCTTT.

This chain connects TRBV19 to TRBJ2-7; D possibly corresponds to TRBD2 (5 bases). The CDR3 spans 15 residues. Trimming removed 0 bases from V and 4 bases from J, with 13 bases in between. CDR1 and CDR2 (germline): LNHDA, SQIVND (reference sequence). CDR3 bases: TGTGCCAGTAGTATAGAAGAGGGTCCCAATTACGAGCAGTACTTC. Residues: CASSIEEGPNYEQYF.

The V call is TRBV5-5, the J call TRBJ1-1; unclear D gene. The ends were cut back, 1 base at V and 1 base at J, with 14 bases in the middle. Germline V gene data show CDR1 as SGHKS and CDR2 as YYEKEE (reference sequence). The CDR3 extends over 16 amino acids. The CDR3 DNA reads as TGTGCCAGCAGCTTGACGCCCTCACACAAGAACACTGAAGCTTTCTTT. Encoded protein: CASSLTPSHKNTEAFF.

The chain carries TRBV2 and TRBJ2-3; D call uncertain. The V and J ends lost 1 base and 11 bases respectively, with 13 bases between them. The germline gives CDR1 SNHLY, CDR2 FYNNEI. The CDR3 covers 13 residues. In DNA form, the CDR3 reads TGTGCCAGCAGTGAAGTTTTTAGGGCCATGCAGTATTTT. Protein product: CASSEVFRAMQYF.

CDR3 loop: CASSYRSIKNTEAFF. The CDR3 DNA is TGTGCCAGCAGTTACAGATCGATCAAGAACACTGAAGCTTTCTTT. This chain connects TRBV6-5 to TRBJ1-1; D unresolved. Germline lookup yields CDR1 MNHEY and CDR2 SVGAGI. Trimming left V 2 bases short and J 1 base short, with 11 bases between. The CDR3 has 15 amino acids.

This clone appeared once. The chain links TRBV25-1 to TRBJ1-1; D is ambiguous. V was clipped by 4 bases and J by 2 bases, with 14 bases between them. Germline-derived CDR1 and CDR2 are MGHDK and SYGVNS. The CDR3 contains 15 residues. CDR3 sequence reads: CASSGSDPGNTEAFF. As DNA, the CDR3 is TGTGCCAGCAGTGGCTCGGACCCGGGAAACACTGAAGCTTTCTTT.

This chain links TRBV15 with TRBJ1-1, with 10 positions matching TRBD1. V was clipped by 1 base and J by 6 bases; unmatched bases: 5. The CDR3 is made up of 15 amino acids. Germline loops: CDR1 LNHNV, CDR2 YYDKDF (reference sequence). The CDR3 here is CATSRAGQGVSEAFF. The DNA for the CDR3 is TGTGCCACCAGCAGAGCCGGACAGGGGGTGTCTGAAGCTTTCTTT. The full variable domain, with the rest looked up from reference TRBV15 and TRBJ1-1, is DAMVIQNPRYQVTQFGKPVTLSCSQTLNHNVMYWYQQKSSQAPKLLFHYYDKDFNNEADTPDNFQSRRPNTSFCFLDIRSPGLGDTAMYLCATSRAGQGVSEAFFGQGTRLTVV.

Concerning this clone: The same CDR3 also results from other DNA sequences found in this sample. The chain uses TRBV6-1 and TRBJ1-2; tentative D call: TRBD1 (6 bases). V dropped 0 bases and J dropped 3 bases, with 8 bases sitting between them. There are 14 residues in the CDR3. In germline, CDR1 is MNHNS, CDR2 SASEGT. CDR3 nucleotides: TGTGCCAGCAGTGAAGCACAGGGTGACTATGGCTACACCTTC. Its protein is CASSEAQGDYGYTF.

The V gene is TRBV3-1 (or the pseudogene TRBV3-2), the J gene TRBJ2-2; D may be TRBD2 (7 bases). Trimming left V 6 bases short and J 0 bases short, with 14 bases between. This CDR3 spans 16 amino acids. The germline V gene has CDR1 LGHDT and CDR2 YNNKEL (reference sequence). This CDR3 is CASRKRGGANTGELFF. The CDR3 nucleotides read TGTGCCAGCAGAAAAAGGGGGGGCGCGAACACCGGGGAGCTGTTTTTT.

The sample holds a few counts of this clone. The chain joins TRBV10-1 to TRBJ1-2, with TRBD1 as a possible D gene (6 bases). CDR3 length: 13 residues. V was cut by 0 bases and J by 9 bases, with 11 bases left in between. Germline V gene lookup returns CDR1 WNHNN and CDR2 SYGVQD (reference sequence). This CDR3 is CASSESRGRSYTF. The CDR3 DNA sequence: TGCGCCAGCAGTGAGTCCAGGGGAAGAAGCTACACCTTC.

This clone has only a few counts. The chain couples TRBV10-2 to TRBJ2-2, with 11 bases aligning to TRBD2. This CDR3 is 16 amino acids long. After removal of 3 bases from V and 0 bases from J, the junction contained 0 bases not matched to a gene. The germline V gene encodes CDR1 WSHSY and CDR2 SAAADI. The CDR3 DNA reads TGCGCCAGCAGTGAACTAGCGGGAGCGAACACCGGGGAGCTGTTTTTT. This sequence encodes CASSELAGANTGELFF.

The chain links TRBV6-2 or TRBV6-3 to TRBJ2-7; the D is unclear. V was clipped by 0 bases and J by 4 bases, with 7 bases between them. CDR3 length: 13 amino acids. Germline values: CDR1 MNHEY, CDR2 SVGEGT. This CDR3 is CASSYSLDYEQYF. In DNA form, the CDR3 reads TGTGCCAGCAGTTACTCGCTAGATTACGAGCAGTACTTC.

A single count supports this clone. CDR3 in amino acids: CASSGTSGSPHEQYF. DNA for the CDR3: TGTGCCAGCAGTGGGACTAGCGGGAGTCCCCACGAGCAGTACTTC. The J gene is TRBJ2-7, the V gene TRBV28; 14 bases match TRBD2. CDR3 length equals 15 residues. V lost 5 bases to trimming and J lost 5 bases; unmatched junction nucleotides: 5. Germline CDR1 reads MDHEN; CDR2 reads SYDVKM.